This T cell receptor beta chain is from a study of vaccination and CD4 T cells after COVID-19. Background on the study: Investigators drew the post-COVID samples a median roughly 99 days after diagnosis, with a range of 35 to 161.

Scientists ran DNA taken from cultured CD4+ T cells through the Oncomine TCR Beta short-read assay for sequencing. Extraction of genomic DNA was performed on cultured CD4+ T cells. TCRdb reprocessed the PCR reads via MiXCR and lists one record per CDR3 protein. This table has about 19,000 distinct CDR3 sequences, under 65% appearing once. CDR3 length equals 12 residues. Germline CDR1 and CDR2: MNHEY and SVGEGT. The germline V and J ends were trimmed by 4 bases and 3 bases, with 7 bases remaining between them. Treatment described: roughly nine-day PBMC culture with coronavirus spike peptide pools or control peptides (ViraFEST assay). In the case of this clonotype: Antigen specificity is unknown.

The specimen comprised CD4+ T cells from blood, cultured in vitro, sampled after SARS-CoV-2 vaccination. The gene calls are TRBV6-2 or TRBV6-3 and TRBJ2-7; D uncertain. The clonotype originates from a human donor who had recovered from COVID-19. CDR3 sequence (DNA): TGTGCCAGCAGTTCCGTAATCTACGAGCAGTACTTC. Residues: CASSSVIYEQYF.